The 16 T cell receptor beta chains below come from one sample, sequenced in a study of T cell repertoires in cytomegalovirus infection. In TCRdb, the reads were re-called with MiXCR into one record per CDR3 protein. This sample has hundreds of thousands of distinct CDR3 sequences; 35% to 40% occur once, and the top ten carry around 3%. The material sequenced was PBMCs. These receptors all stem from a human donor in good health (CMV status not recorded). Some clones in this sample may be carry-over from other donors' samples.

The chain couples TRBV7-9 to TRBJ2-3, with 7 bases matching TRBD1. CDR1 SEHNR and CDR2 FQNEAQ come from the germline V gene (reference sequence). The junction had 7 bases not matched to a gene; V was cut back by 5 bases and J by 2 bases. The CDR3 length is 15 residues. CDR3 protein: CASSPGQTTTDTQYF. CDR3 DNA sequence: TGTGCCAGCAGCCCGGGACAGACCACCACAGATACGCAGTATTTT.

This clonotype showed up just a few times. The chain couples TRBV28 to TRBJ2-7; D gene uncertain. Looked up from germline, CDR1 is MDHEN and CDR2 is SYDVKM. V gave up 4 bases and J gave up 3 bases, with 10 bases separating them. The CDR3 consists of 13 residues. The CDR3 DNA sequence: TGTGCCAGCAGTTCCCCAAGTCTCTACGAGCAGTACTTC. Translation gives CASSSPSLYEQYF.

The V gene is TRBV6-6, the J gene TRBJ2-7, with D perhaps matching TRBD2 (6 bases). Germline-derived CDR1 and CDR2 are MNHNY and SVGAGI (reference sequence). V was trimmed by 2 bases and J by 7 bases, leaving 18 bases between them. The length of the CDR3 is 15 residues. CDR3 nucleotides: TGTGCCAGCAGTTACCCGGGACTGGGAACGGATGAGCAGTACTTC. The encoded protein is CASSYPGLGTDEQYF.

In the case of this clonotype: This clone may be a read error of a much larger clone one base away. The V and J genes are TRBV12-3 or TRBV12-4 and TRBJ2-7; no firm D call. This CDR3 comprises 11 residues. The CDR3, as DNA: TGTGCCAGCAGTTTAGATAACGAGCAGTCCTTC. This codes for CASSLDNEQSF.

This chain joins TRBV6-1 and TRBJ1-2; perhaps TRBD1 as D (6 bases). The germline CDR1 and CDR2 sequences are MNHNS and SASEGT. The CDR3 has 10 residues. V was clipped by 6 bases and J by 8 bases, with 7 bases between them. CDR3: CASRGAGYTF. The CDR3 DNA reads as TGTGCCAGCAGGGGGGCCGGCTACACCTTC.

There are a few counts of this clonotype. This chain connects TRBV6-5 to TRBJ1-1; D gene uncertain. CDR1 is MNHEY and CDR2 is SVGAGI in the germline V gene. This CDR3 has 14 amino acids. V lost 2 bases to trimming and J lost 1 base, with 8 bases between them. CDR3 DNA sequence: TGTGCCAGCAGTTACCGGCGGCCGAACACTGAAGCTTTCTTT. Protein product: CASSYRRPNTEAFF.

This clonotype was picked up a small number of times. CDR3 sequence reads: CSVEVPLAGATDTQYF. The CDR3 DNA reads TGCAGCGTTGAAGTCCCACTAGCGGGAGCGACAGATACGCAGTATTTT. The gene calls are TRBV29-1 and TRBJ2-3; 11 nucleotides match TRBD2. CDR3 size: 16 residues. Germline assignment: CDR1 SQVTM and CDR2 ANQGSEA. Trimming took 1 base from V and 3 from J; bases not matched to a gene: 6.

V usage is TRBV6-6 and J usage is TRBJ1-5, with TRBD1 as a possible D gene (5 bases). Germline-derived CDR1 and CDR2 are MNHNY and SVGAGI (reference sequence). The CDR3 sequence is 12 residues long. With 0 bases removed from V and 9 bases from J, the gap between germline ends came to 6 bases. CDR3 in amino acids: CASSYSQGPQHF. The CDR3 DNA reads as TGTGCCAGCAGTTACTCGCAGGGGCCCCAGCATTTT.

About this clonotype itself: The junction shows a germline mismatch at one end, possibly a read error. This rearrangement joins TRBV4-1 to TRBJ1-1; D possibly corresponds to TRBD1 (5 bases). Germline-derived CDR1 and CDR2 are MGHRA and YSYEKL. The length of the CDR3 is 17 residues. CDR3 in DNA: TGTGCCAGCAGCCAAGATATCATCGGGGGATCTAGCACTGAAGCTTTCTTT. Its protein is CASSQDIIGGSSTEAFF.

This clonotype was observed at least ten times. The chain carries TRBV7-6 and TRBJ1-3; tentatively, D is TRBD1 (5 bases). The ends were cut back, 2 bases at V and 0 bases at J, with 17 bases in the middle. The length of the CDR3 is 18 residues. CDR1 and CDR2 (germline): SGHVS, FNYEAQ. CDR3 protein: CASSLIAGHPGSGNTIYF. For the CDR3, the DNA is TGTGCCAGCAGCTTAATTGCTGGACACCCAGGCTCTGGAAACACCATATATTTT.

This sequence joins TRBV20-1 and TRBJ2-7; 10 nucleotides align to TRBD2. The trim removed 8 bases at V and 0 bases at J, leaving 4 bases unmatched. Looked up from germline, CDR1 is DFQATT and CDR2 is SNEGSKA (reference sequence). This CDR3 is 13 amino acids long. The CDR3, as DNA: TGCAGTACCCTAGCGGGGGCCTCCTACGAGCAGTACTTC. This encodes CSTLAGASYEQYF.

To note about this clonotype: At one boundary the junction diverges from the germline segment, which might be a read error. The chain employs TRBV4-1 and TRBJ1-4; D unclear. CDR3 size: 16 residues. Germline V CDR1 and CDR2: MGHRA, YSYEKL. The CDR3 reads CASSPQAVVIGEKLFF. The CDR3 nucleotides are TGCGCAAGCAGCCCGCAAGCAGTTGTCATAGGTGAAAAACTGTTTTTT.

This clonotype has just a few counts. The V call is TRBV6-5, the J call TRBJ1-2; 10 bases agree with TRBD1. The germline V gene encodes CDR1 MNHEY and CDR2 SVGAGI. CDR3 length: 15 residues. V lost 5 bases and J lost 8; bases outside the gene matches: 11. CDR3 protein: CASSRQDRGSDGYTF. The CDR3 DNA reads TGTGCCAGCAGTCGACAGGACAGGGGGTCTGACGGCTACACCTTC.

A few counts support this clonotype. The chain couples TRBV30 to TRBJ1-1; D perhaps matches TRBD1 (5 bases). The CDR3 runs 13 residues. The germline V gene has CDR1 GTSNPN and CDR2 SVGIG (reference sequence). V was cut by 4 bases and J by 6 bases, with 15 bases left in between. CDR3 sequence (DNA): TGTGCCTGGACTTCATCAGGGAGGGCTGAAGCTTTCTTT. As protein: CAWTSSGRAEAFF.

On this clonotype itself: It may be a read error: a sequence one base away is much more abundant. The CDR3 sequence is CASSQGPRKGWAKNIQYF. The CDR3 nucleotides read TGTGCCAGCAGCCAAGGCCCTCGGAAAGGGTGGGCCAAAAACATTCAGTACTTC. This chain joins TRBV7-6 and TRBJ2-4; D remains ambiguous. The V end was cut by 5 bases, the J end by 1 base, with 21 bases between. CDR1 and CDR2 (germline): SGHVS, FNYEAQ. The CDR3 is 18 amino acids.

This clonotype has more than one count but fewer than ten. J is TRBJ2-6 and V is TRBV28; D call uncertain. V was trimmed by 3 bases and J by 4 bases, leaving 7 bases between them. CDR1 is MDHEN, CDR2 SYDVKM, per germline. The CDR3 has 14 residues. Here the CDR3 DNA reads TGTGCCAGCAGTTTCCTGTTCGGGGCCAACGTCCTGACTTTC. Translating it yields CASSFLFGANVLTF.